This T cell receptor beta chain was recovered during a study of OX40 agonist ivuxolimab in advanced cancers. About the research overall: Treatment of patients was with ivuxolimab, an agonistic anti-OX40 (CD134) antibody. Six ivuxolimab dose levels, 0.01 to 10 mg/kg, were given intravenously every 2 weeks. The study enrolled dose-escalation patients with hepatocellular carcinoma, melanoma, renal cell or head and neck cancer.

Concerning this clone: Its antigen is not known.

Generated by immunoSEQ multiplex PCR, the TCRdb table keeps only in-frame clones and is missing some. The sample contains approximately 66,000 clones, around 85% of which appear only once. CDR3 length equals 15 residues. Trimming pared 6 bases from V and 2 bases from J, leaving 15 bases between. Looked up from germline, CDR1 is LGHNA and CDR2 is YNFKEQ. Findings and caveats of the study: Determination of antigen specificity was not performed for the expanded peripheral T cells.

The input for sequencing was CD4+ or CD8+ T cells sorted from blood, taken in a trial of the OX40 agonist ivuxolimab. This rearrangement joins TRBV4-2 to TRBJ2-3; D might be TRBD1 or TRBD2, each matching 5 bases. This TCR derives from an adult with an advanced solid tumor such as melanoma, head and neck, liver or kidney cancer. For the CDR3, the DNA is TGTGCCAGCAGTCCCGGGACCGATATCACAGATACGCAGTATTTT. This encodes CASSPGTDITDTQYF.